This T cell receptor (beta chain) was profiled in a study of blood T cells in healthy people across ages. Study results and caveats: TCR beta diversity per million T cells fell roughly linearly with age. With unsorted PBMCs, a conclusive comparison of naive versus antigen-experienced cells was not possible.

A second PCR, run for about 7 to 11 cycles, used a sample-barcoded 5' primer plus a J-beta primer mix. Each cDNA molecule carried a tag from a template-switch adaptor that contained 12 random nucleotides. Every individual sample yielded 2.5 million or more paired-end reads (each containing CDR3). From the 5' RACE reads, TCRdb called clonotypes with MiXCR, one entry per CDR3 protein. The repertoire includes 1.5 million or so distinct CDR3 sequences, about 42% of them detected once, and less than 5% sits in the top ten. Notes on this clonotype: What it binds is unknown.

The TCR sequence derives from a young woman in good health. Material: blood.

CDR3 DNA sequence: TGTGCCAGCGGCCGGACAGTTAGGTACTACGAGCAGTACTTC. This sequence encodes CASGRTVRYYEQYF. The chain employs TRBV7-9 and TRBJ2-7; TRBD1 might be the D (6 bases). Germline V gives CDR1 SEHNR, CDR2 FQNEAQ (reference sequence). CDR3 size: 14 residues. Trimming removed 8 bases at V and 3 bases at J, with 17 bases between.